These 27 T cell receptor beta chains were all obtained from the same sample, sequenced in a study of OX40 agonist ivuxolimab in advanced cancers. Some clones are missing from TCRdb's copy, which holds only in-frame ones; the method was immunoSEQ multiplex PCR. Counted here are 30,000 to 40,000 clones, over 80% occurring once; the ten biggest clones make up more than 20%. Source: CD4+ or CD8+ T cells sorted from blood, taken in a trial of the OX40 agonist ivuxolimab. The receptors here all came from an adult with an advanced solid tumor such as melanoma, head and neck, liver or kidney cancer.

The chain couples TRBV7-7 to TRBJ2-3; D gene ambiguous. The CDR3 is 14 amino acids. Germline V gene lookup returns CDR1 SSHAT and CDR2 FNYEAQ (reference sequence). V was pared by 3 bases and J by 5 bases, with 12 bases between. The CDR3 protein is CASSLGGPGDTQYF. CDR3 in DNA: TGTGCCAGCAGCTTGGGCGGTCCGGGAGATACGCAGTATTTT.

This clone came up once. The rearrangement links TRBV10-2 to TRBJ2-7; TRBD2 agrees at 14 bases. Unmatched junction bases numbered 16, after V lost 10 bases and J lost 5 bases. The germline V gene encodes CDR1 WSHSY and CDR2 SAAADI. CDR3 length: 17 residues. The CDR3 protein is CATDDEGLAGEIDEQYF. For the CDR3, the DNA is TGCGCCACCGATGATGAGGGACTAGCGGGAGAAATCGACGAGCAGTACTTC.

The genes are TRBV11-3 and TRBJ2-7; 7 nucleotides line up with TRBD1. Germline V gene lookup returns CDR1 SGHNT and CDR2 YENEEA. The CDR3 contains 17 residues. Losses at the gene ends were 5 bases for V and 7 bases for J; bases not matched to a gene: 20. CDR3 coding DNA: TGTGCCAGCAGCCCCCGCCCTCGGAAGACAGGGAGAGGAGAGCAGTACTTC. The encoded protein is CASSPRPRKTGRGEQYF.

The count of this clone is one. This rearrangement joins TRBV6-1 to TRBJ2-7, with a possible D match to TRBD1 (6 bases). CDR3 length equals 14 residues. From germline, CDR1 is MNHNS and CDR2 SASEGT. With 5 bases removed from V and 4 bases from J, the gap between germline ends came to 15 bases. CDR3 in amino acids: CASSPWTEHYEQYF. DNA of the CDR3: TGTGCCAGCAGTCCCTGGACAGAGCATTACGAGCAGTACTTC.

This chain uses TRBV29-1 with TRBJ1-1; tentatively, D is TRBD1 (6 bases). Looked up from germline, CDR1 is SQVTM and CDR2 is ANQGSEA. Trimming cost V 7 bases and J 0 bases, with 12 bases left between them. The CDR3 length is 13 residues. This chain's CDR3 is CSALDSLNTEAFF. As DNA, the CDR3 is TGCAGCGCCCTGGACAGTTTGAACACTGAAGCTTTCTTT.

The CDR3 here is CASTPTSAFSDTQYF. CDR3 in DNA: TGTGCCAGCACACCTACTAGCGCTTTTTCAGATACGCAGTATTTT. The chain employs TRBV6-1 and TRBJ2-3; 7 nucleotides align to TRBD2. J was trimmed by 4 bases and V by 7 bases; bases with no gene match: 11. This CDR3 region has 15 residues. Germline values: CDR1 MNHNS, CDR2 SASEGT.

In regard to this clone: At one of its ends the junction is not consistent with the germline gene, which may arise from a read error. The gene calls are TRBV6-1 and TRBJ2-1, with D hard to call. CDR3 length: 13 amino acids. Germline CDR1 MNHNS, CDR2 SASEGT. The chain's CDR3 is CAGSRQGGNEQFF. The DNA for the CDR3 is TGTGCCGGCAGCCGCCAAGGTGGGAATGAGCAGTTCTTC.

The CDR3 spells CASSMGPGTYEQYF. CDR3 DNA sequence: TGTGCCAGTAGTATGGGTCCGGGGACCTACGAGCAGTACTTC. This sequence joins TRBV19 and TRBJ2-7, with D perhaps matching TRBD2 (5 bases). CDR3 length: 14 amino acids. Between the trimmed V and J ends, which lost 3 bases and 2 bases, there was a span of 11 bases. Germline CDR1 and CDR2: LNHDA and SQIVND (reference sequence).

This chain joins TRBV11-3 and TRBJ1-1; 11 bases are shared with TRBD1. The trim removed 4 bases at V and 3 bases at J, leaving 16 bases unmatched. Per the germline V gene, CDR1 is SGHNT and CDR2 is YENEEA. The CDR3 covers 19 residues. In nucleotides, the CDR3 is TGTGCCAGCAGCTATAATCACCCTCCGGGACAGGGGGTATACACTGAAGCTTTCTTT. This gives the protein CASSYNHPPGQGVYTEAFF. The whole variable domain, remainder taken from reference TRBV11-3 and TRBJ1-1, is EAGVVQSPRYKIIEKKQPVAFWCNPISGHNTLYWYLQNLGQGPELLIRYENEEAVDDSQLPKDRFSAERLKGVDSTLKIQPAELGDSAVYLCASSYNHPPGQGVYTEAFFGQGTRLTVV.

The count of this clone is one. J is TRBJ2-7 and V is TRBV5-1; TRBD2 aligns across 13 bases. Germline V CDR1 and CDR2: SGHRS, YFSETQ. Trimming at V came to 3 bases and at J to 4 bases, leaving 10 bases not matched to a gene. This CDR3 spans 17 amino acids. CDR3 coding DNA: TGCGCCAGCAGCTCCAAATTTACTAGCGGGGGGGCTTACGAGCAGTACTTC. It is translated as CASSSKFTSGGAYEQYF.

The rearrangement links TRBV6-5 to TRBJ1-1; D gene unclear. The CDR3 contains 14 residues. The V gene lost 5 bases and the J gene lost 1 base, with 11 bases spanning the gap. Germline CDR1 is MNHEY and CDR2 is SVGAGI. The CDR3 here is CASSLQTRNTEAFF. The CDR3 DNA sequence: TGTGCCAGCAGTCTTCAGACACGGAACACTGAAGCTTTCTTT.

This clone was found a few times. The CDR3 coding sequence is TGTGCCATCAGTGAGCCAACCGGGGAGCAGTACTTC. Its protein is CAISEPTGEQYF. The chain combines TRBV10-3 with TRBJ2-7; D gene uncertain. V lost 2 bases, J lost 7 bases, and 9 bases lay in between. There are 12 residues in the CDR3. Germline CDR1 ENHRY, CDR2 SYGVKD.

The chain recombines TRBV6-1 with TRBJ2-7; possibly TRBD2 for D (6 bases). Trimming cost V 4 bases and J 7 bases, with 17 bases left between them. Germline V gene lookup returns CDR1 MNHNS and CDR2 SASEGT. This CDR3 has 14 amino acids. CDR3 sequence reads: CASSGSSEPEEQYF. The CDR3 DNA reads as TGTGCCAGCAGTGGGTCTAGCGAGCCGGAAGAGCAGTACTTC.

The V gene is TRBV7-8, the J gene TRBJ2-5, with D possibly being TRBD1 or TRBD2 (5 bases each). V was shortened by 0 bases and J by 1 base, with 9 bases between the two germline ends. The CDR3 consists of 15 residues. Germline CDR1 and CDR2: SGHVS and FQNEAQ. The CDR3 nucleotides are TGTGCCAGCAGCTTAGCCGGGACGGGCCAAGAGACCCAGTACTTC. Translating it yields CASSLAGTGQETQYF.

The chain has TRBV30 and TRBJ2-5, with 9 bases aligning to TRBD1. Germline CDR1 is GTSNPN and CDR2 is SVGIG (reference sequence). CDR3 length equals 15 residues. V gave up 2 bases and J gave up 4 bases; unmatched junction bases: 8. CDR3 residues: CAWSTPGTGRETQYF. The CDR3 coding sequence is TGTGCCTGGAGTACTCCCGGGACAGGGAGAGAGACCCAGTACTTC. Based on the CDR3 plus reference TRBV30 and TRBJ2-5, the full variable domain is SQTIHQWPATLVQPVGSPLSLECTVEGTSNPNLYWYRQAAGRGLQLLFYSVGIGQISSEVPQNLSASRPQDRQFILSSKKLLLSDSGFYLCAWSTPGTGRETQYFGPGTRLLVL.

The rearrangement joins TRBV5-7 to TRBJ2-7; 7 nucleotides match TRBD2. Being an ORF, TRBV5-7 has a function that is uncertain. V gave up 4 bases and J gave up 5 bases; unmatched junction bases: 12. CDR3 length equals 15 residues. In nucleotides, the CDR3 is TGTGCCAGCAGCCTCAGGCGGGGGTTTGTCGACGAGCAGTACTTC. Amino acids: CASSLRRGFVDEQYF.

As DNA, the CDR3 is TGTGCCAGCAGCACCGATTTCACCGGGGAGCTGTTTTTT. The encoded protein is CASSTDFTGELFF. The V gene is TRBV9, the J gene TRBJ2-2, with unresolved D. CDR1 SGDLS and CDR2 YYNGEE come from the germline V gene. CDR3 length: 13 residues. V was pared by 4 bases and J by 4 bases, with 8 bases between. Variable domain in full (rest from reference TRBV9 and TRBJ2-2): DSGVTQTPKHLITATGQRVTLRCSPRSGDLSVYWYQQSLDQGLQFLIQYYNGEERAKGNILERFSAQQFPDLHSELNLSSLELGDSALYFCASSTDFTGELFFGEGSRLTVL.

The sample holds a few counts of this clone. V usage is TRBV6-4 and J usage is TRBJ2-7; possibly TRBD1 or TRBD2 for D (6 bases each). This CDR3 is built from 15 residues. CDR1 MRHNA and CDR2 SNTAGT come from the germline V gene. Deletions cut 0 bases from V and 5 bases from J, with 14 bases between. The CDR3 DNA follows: TGTGCCAGCAGTGACTCGATAAGGGGGGTCGACGAGCAGTACTTC. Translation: CASSDSIRGVDEQYF.

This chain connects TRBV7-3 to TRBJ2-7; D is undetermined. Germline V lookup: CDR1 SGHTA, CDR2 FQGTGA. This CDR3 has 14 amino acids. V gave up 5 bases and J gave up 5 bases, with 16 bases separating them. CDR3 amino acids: CASSPELGKDEQYF. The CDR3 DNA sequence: TGTGCCAGCAGCCCCGAGCTCGGTAAGGACGAGCAGTACTTC.

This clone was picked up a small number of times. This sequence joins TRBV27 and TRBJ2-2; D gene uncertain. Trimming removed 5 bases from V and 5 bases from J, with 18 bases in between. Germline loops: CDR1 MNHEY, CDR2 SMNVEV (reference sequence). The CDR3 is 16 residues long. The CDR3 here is CASSVRDPSWTGELFF. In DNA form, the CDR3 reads TGTGCCAGCAGTGTCCGAGACCCCAGTTGGACCGGGGAGCTGTTTTTT.

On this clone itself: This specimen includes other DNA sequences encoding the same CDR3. CDR3 in amino acids: CASSVGTSGTETQYF. Written as DNA, the CDR3 is TGTGCCAGCAGCGTTGGGACTAGTGGGACAGAGACCCAGTACTTC. The V call is TRBV9, the J call TRBJ2-5; TRBD2 matches 8 bases. The CDR3 covers 15 residues. V was clipped by 2 bases and J by 4 bases; unmatched bases: 7. Germline V gives CDR1 SGDLS, CDR2 YYNGEE. Combining the CDR3 with reference TRBV9 and TRBJ2-5 gives the whole variable domain DSGVTQTPKHLITATGQRVTLRCSPRSGDLSVYWYQQSLDQGLQFLIQYYNGEERAKGNILERFSAQQFPDLHSELNLSSLELGDSALYFCASSVGTSGTETQYFGPGTRLLVL.

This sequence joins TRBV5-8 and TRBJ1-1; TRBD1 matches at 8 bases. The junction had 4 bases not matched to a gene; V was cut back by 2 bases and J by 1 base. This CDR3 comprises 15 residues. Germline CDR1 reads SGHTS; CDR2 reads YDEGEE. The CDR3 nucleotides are TGTGCCAGCAGCTTCCGGACAGGGAGGAACACTGAAGCTTTCTTT. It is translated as CASSFRTGRNTEAFF.

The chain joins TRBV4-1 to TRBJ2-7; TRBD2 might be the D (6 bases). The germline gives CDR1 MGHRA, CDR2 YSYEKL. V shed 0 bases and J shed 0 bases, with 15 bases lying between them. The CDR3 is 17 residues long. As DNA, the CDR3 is TGCGCCAGCAGCCAAGAATCGTTCCCCGGGAGCTCCTACGAGCAGTACTTC. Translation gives CASSQESFPGSSYEQYF.

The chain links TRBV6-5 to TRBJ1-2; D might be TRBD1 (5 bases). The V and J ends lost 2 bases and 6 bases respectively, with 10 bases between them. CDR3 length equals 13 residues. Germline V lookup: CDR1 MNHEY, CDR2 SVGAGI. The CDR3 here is CASSYGGVDGYTF. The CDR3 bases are TGTGCCAGCAGTTACGGGGGGGTTGATGGCTACACCTTC.

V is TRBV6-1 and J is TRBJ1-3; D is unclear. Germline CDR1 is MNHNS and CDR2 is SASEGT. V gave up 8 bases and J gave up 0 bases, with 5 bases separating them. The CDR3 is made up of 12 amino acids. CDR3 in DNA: TGTGCCAGCTTAGACTCTGGAAACACCATATATTTT. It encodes CASLDSGNTIYF.

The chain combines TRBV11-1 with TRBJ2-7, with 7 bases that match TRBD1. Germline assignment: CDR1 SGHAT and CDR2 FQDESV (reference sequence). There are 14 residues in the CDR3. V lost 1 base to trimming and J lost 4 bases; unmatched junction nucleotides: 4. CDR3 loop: CASSLGGTAYEQYF. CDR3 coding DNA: TGTGCCAGCAGCTTAGGGGGGACAGCTTACGAGCAGTACTTC. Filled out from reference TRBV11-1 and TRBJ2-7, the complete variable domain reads EAEVAQSPRYKITEKSQAVAFWCDPISGHATLYWYRQILGQGPELLVQFQDESVVDDSQLPKDRFSAERLKGVDSTLKIQPAELGDSAMYLCASSLGGTAYEQYFGPGTRLTVT.

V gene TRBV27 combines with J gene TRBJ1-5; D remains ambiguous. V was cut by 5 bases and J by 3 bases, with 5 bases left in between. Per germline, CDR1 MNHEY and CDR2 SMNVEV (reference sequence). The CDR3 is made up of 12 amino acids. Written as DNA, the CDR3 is TGTGCCAGCAGTCCAAACAATCAGCCCCAGCATTTT. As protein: CASSPNNQPQHF.